Each of the 9 T cell receptor beta chains below was sequenced from the same sample in a study of blood T cell repertoires in COVID-19. TCRdb's table, derived via immunoSEQ multiplex PCR, lists solely in-frame clones and lacks some. This sample has 250,000 to 350,000 clones; roughly 88% occur once, and the top ten carry around 3%. The sample comprised peripheral blood. The receptor source for this set is a woman under 40 with active or convalescent COVID-19.

V usage is TRBV7-9 and J usage is TRBJ1-3, with TRBD1 as a possible D gene (6 bases). Germline V gene data show CDR1 as SEHNR and CDR2 as FQNEAQ (reference sequence). Trimming pared 5 bases from V and 2 bases from J, leaving 13 bases between. This CDR3 region has 15 residues. The CDR3 loop reads CASSNTGLTGNTIYF. The CDR3 nucleotides are TGTGCCAGCAGCAATACAGGGTTAACTGGAAACACCATATATTTT. The full variable domain, completed using reference TRBV7-9 and TRBJ1-3, is DTGVSQNPRHKITKRGQNVTFRCDPISEHNRLYWYRQTLGQGPEFLTYFQNEAQLEKSRLLSDRFSAERPKGSFSTLEIQRTEQGDSAMYLCASSNTGLTGNTIYFGEGSWLTVV.

The chain combines TRBV5-1 with TRBJ2-7; D is possibly TRBD1 (5 bases). V was cut by 2 bases and J by 3 bases, with 6 bases left in between. Germline-derived CDR1 and CDR2 are SGHRS and YFSETQ. This CDR3 spans 12 amino acids. CDR3 bases: TGCGCCAGCAGCTTCCAGGGCTACGAGCAGTACTTC. It codes for CASSFQGYEQYF.

This chain connects TRBV19 to TRBJ1-2; tentative D call: TRBD1 (6 bases). Deletions cut 5 bases from V and 3 bases from J, with 22 bases between. Germline V gene lookup returns CDR1 LNHDA and CDR2 SQIVND (reference sequence). This CDR3 spans 17 amino acids. DNA of the CDR3: TGTGCCAGTAGTCCGGCGGGGGGGGCGATTCTCTACTATGGCTACACCTTC. It encodes CASSPAGGAILYYGYTF.

The chain uses TRBV7-9 and TRBJ2-1; 9 nucleotides line up with TRBD2. Germline values: CDR1 SEHNR, CDR2 FQNEAQ (reference sequence). The CDR3 sequence is 14 residues long. V gave up 1 base and J gave up 9 bases; unmatched junction bases: 4. Here the CDR3 reads CASSLEAGGGEQFF. Here the CDR3 DNA reads TGTGCCAGCAGCTTAGAAGCGGGGGGAGGTGAGCAGTTCTTC.

The chain couples TRBV6-6 to TRBJ1-2, with D maybe TRBD1 (5 bases). V was cut by 7 bases and J by 1 base, with 16 bases left in between. CDR1 and CDR2 from the germline V gene are MNHNY and SVGAGI (reference sequence). The CDR3 has 15 residues. In nucleotides, the CDR3 is TGTGCCAGCACTCAAAGGGGCCTAAGTAACTATGGCTACACCTTC. Translating gives CASTQRGLSNYGYTF.

This chain links TRBV12-5 with TRBJ1-1; 10 nucleotides line up with TRBD1. From germline, CDR1 is LGHNT and CDR2 FRNRAP. CDR3 length: 17 amino acids. Losses at the gene ends were 2 bases for V and 4 bases for J; bases not matched to a gene: 10. In DNA, the CDR3 is TGTGCTAGTGGTTTGTTAACCGGGACAGGGGTGTTCACTGAAGCTTTCTTT. It yields the protein CASGLLTGTGVFTEAFF.

The chain couples TRBV7-9 to TRBJ2-5; 9 bases map to TRBD2. J lost 3 bases, V lost 3 bases, and 14 bases had no gene match. The CDR3 spans 18 residues. Germline assignment: CDR1 SEHNR and CDR2 FQNEAQ (reference sequence). CDR3 residues: CASSFPTEGLAGEETQYF. The CDR3 DNA reads TGTGCCAGCAGCTTCCCCACAGAGGGATTAGCGGGGGAAGAGACCCAGTACTTC.

This chain links TRBV7-2 with TRBJ1-4; 8 bases agree with TRBD1. The CDR3 covers 13 residues. Looked up from germline, CDR1 is SGHTA and CDR2 is FQGNSA. J lost 8 bases, V lost 4 bases, and 3 bases had no gene match. The CDR3 sequence: CASSYGQGEKLFF. DNA for the CDR3: TGTGCCAGCAGCTACGGACAGGGAGAAAAACTGTTTTTT. Full variable domain (missing parts from reference TRBV7-2 and TRBJ1-4): GAGVSQSPSNKVTEKGKDVELRCDPISGHTALYWYRQSLGQGLEFLIYFQGNSAPDKSGLPSDRFSAERTGGSVSTLTIQRTQQEDSAVYLCASSYGQGEKLFFGSGTQLSVL.

The chain is built from TRBV5-1 and TRBJ2-5; TRBD1 aligns across 9 bases. The CDR3 is 14 residues long. Losses at the gene ends were 3 bases for V and 5 bases for J; bases not matched to a gene: 5. CDR1 SGHRS and CDR2 YFSETQ come from the germline V gene. CDR3 nucleotides: TGCGCCAGCAGCTGGGGACAGGGTGGGGAGACCCAGTACTTC. Translated, it gives CASSWGQGGETQYF.